This TCR beta chain was sequenced in a study of cytomegalovirus exposure and HLA in healthy donors. About this clone itself: The antigen remains undetermined.

It was with 60 Vbeta and 13 Jbeta primers that the PCR ran. TCRdb's copy holds only in-frame clones and misses some; the assay was immunoSEQ multiplex PCR. This table holds about 82,000 clones. CDR1 SNHLY and CDR2 FYNNEI come from the germline V gene. Trimming stripped 0 bases from V and 2 bases from J, with 10 bases between. This CDR3 is 15 amino acids long. General study points: Earlier analysis yielded a pattern in which most TCR beta V segments were productive about 87% or about 30% of the time. A later analysis found TCR association rates differed by HLA locus, highest for DRB1 and lowest for HLA-C.

The material sequenced was PBMCs. The sequence derives from a woman younger than 45 in good health and CMV-seronegative. The chain is built from TRBV2 and TRBJ1-2; no clear D gene. The CDR3 DNA reads as TGTGCCAGCAGTGAAGCGAATGGCAAGAACTATGGCTACACCTTC. Translation gives CASSEANGKNYGYTF. Based on the CDR3 plus reference TRBV2 and TRBJ1-2, the full variable domain is EPEVTQTPSHQVTQMGQEVILRCVPISNHLYFYWYRQILGQKVEFLVSFYNNEISEKSEIFDDQFSVERPDGSNFTLKIRSTKLEDSAMYFCASSEANGKNYGYTFGSGTRLTVV.